This TCR beta chain was retrieved from a study of T cells in Graves' hyperthyroidism and ophthalmopathy. Study details: Pretreatment peripheral blood was obtained at initial diagnosis.

Researchers amplified the TCR beta CDR3 regions from RNA transcripts. The primer set for the first-round RT-PCR of the TCR CDR3 was HTBI. TCRdb reprocessed the multiplex PCR reads via MiXCR and lists one record per CDR3 protein. This table holds 500,000 to 550,000 distinct CDR3 sequences, around 21% found once. Diagnoses rested on clinical symptoms, serum thyroxine and TRAb, thyroid ultrasound and orbital computed tomography. PBMCs were obtained from approximately 10 ml fresh peripheral blood. In germline, CDR1 is SGHRS, CDR2 YFSETQ. The CDR3 is 14 residues long. V gave up 4 bases and J gave up 6 bases, with 11 bases separating them.

The V call is TRBV5-1, the J call TRBJ1-6, with D perhaps TRBD1 (6 bases). This TCR derives from a man aged 18 to 30 with Graves' hyperthyroidism. Material for sequencing was blood. CDR3 loop: CASSEGGLNSPLHF. Here the CDR3 DNA reads TGCGCCAGCAGCGAGGGGGGCCTTAATTCACCCCTCCACTTT.